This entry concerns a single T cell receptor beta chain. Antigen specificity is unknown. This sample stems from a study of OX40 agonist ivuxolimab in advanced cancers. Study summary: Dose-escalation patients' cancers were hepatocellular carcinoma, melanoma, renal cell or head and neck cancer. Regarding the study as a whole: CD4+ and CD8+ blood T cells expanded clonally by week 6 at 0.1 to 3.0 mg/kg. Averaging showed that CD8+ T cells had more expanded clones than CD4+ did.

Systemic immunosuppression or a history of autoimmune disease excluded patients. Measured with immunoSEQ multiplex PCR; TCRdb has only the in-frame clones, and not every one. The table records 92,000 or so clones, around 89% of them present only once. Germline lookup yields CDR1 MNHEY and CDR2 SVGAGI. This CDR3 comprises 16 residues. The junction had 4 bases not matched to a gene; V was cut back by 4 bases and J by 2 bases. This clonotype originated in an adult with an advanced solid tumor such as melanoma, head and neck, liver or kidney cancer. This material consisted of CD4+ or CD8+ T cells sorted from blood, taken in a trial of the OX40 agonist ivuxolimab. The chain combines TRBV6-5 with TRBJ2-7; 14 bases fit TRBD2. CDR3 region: CASSSGTSGSPYEQYF. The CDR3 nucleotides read TGTGCCAGCAGTTCCGGGACTAGCGGGAGTCCCTACGAGCAGTACTTC.